This entry is about one T cell receptor beta chain. This clone's antigen is unknown. Base qualities are not provided; no much larger clone lies one nucleotide away. The sample comes from a study of CD8+CD57+ T cells in acquired aplastic anemia (dated by TCRdb to 2016 to 2019). A note on the overall study: DNA extracted from sorted CD4+ and CD8+ cells had a mean of approximately 3.5 ug, with a range of roughly 0.18 to 27.4 ug. A CD8+CD57+ expansion meant a frequency higher than the mean frequency seen in healthy subjects.

Deletion took 6 bases off V and 11 bases off J, with a span of 25 bases between the germline ends. Sequences SGHDN (CDR1) and FVKESK (CDR2) are obtained from the germline V gene. The CDR3 contains 15 residues, cysteine and phenylalanine counted. Of the read, only the CDR3 DNA is kept; its 45 bases are in frame from base 1. Flow cytometry had shown CD8+CD57+ cell expansion in the patients selected for sequencing. Every patient had a diagnosis of severe acquired aplastic anemia based on International Study of Aplastic Anemia and Agranulocytosis and Camitta criteria. At the time blood was sampled, none of the patients had received any therapy. The study deep-sequenced TCR repertoires of sorted CD4+ and CD8+ blood T cells from severe aplastic anemia patients and healthy subjects. Patients were enrolled in the USA under clinicaltrials.gov protocols 00001620, 01623167, 00001397, 00071045, 00081523 and 00961064. Ficoll-Paque density gradient centrifugation was used to isolate peripheral blood mononuclear cells. Before DNA extraction, CD4+ and CD8+ T cells were sorted with FACS or magnetic beads.

TCR beta VDJ combination and CDR3 sequence profiling used genomic DNA as the template. TCR repertoire sequencing was run on an Illumina HiSeq 2000. Per the original workflow: Repertoires were assessed using TRBV/TRBJ rearrangement plots, CDR3 size and DJ length profiles, and Simpson's diversity index. The most abundant DNA sequence in the deep sequencing data was taken as the immunodominant clone. CDR3 amino acid sequences were checked for sharing between subjects and were compared against published repertoires and the VDJdb database. Using fastp trimming at Q25 and MiXCR clonotype assembly, TCRdb reanalyzed the public sequencing data and kept in-frame beta chains. CDR3 protein duplicates are merged, each entry listing the most common genes and DNA. TCRdb, not the authors, supplied the V and J calls. The sample table shows approximately 260,000 distinct CDR3 sequences, and approximately 79% are seen once. The leading ten clones occupy 35% to 50% of the sample.

The study at large found these results: Between patients and healthy controls, no significant difference in CD8+ Simpson's diversity was found (P=0.060). Around 27 CD8+ CDR3 sequences were found to be shared between patients and controls, but these sequences appeared to be highly expressed in patients and within the immunodominant clones of the patients.

Input material: sorted CD4+, CD8+, or CD8+CD57+ T cells (not recorded which) from PBMCs. The sequence was obtained from a human donor with aplastic anemia. Recombination joined TRBV14 with TRBJ1-1, and TRBD1 may be the D gene, going by 5 matching bases. The CDR3 region: CASRLPGQANLAAFF. The base sequence is TGTGCCAGCAGGTTACCGGGGCAGGCGAACCTGGCCGCTTTCTTT.